These 20 T cell receptor beta chains came from one sample sequenced in a study of early T cells in non-severe SARS-CoV-2 infection. From the 5' RACE reads, TCRdb called clonotypes with MiXCR, one entry per CDR3 protein. The sample includes some 75,000 distinct CDR3 sequences, roughly 13% of them seen just once. Sample: whole blood. These receptors were obtained from an adult who was a healthcare worker with PCR-confirmed SARS-CoV-2 infection or an uninfected control (not recorded which).

In nucleotides, the CDR3 is TGCAGTGCTAGGGGCTGGGGGGAACAAGAGACCCAGTACTTC. As protein: CSARGWGEQETQYF. The chain uses TRBV20-1 and TRBJ2-5; possibly TRBD2 for D (6 bases). The ends were cut back, 3 bases at V and 2 bases at J, with 13 bases in the middle. The CDR3 is 14 residues long. CDR1 DFQATT and CDR2 SNEGSKA come from the germline V gene (reference sequence).

Many counts were recorded for this clonotype. The chain recombines TRBV6-1 with TRBJ2-1; the D call may be TRBD1 or TRBD2 (5 bases each). The CDR3 sequence is 11 residues long. Germline V gene lookup returns CDR1 MNHNS and CDR2 SASEGT. V dropped 4 bases and J dropped 14 bases, with 12 bases sitting between them. The CDR3, as DNA: TGTGCCAGCAGTGTTGGGACCCTCAAGTTCTTC. This translates into CASSVGTLKFF.

This clonotype was picked up one time. The chain combines TRBV9 with TRBJ2-3, with D possibly TRBD2 on 6 matching bases. CDR1 SGDLS and CDR2 YYNGEE come from the germline V gene. The CDR3 totals 15 residues. V was clipped by 3 bases and J by 0 bases, with 11 bases between them. The CDR3 coding sequence is TGTGCCAGCAGCGGACGGGAGCTTAGCACAGATACGCAGTATTTT. It specifies CASSGRELSTDTQYF.

V is TRBV5-5 and J is TRBJ1-2, with D unresolved. V was shortened by 4 bases and J by 3 bases, with 10 bases between the two germline ends. Germline V lookup: CDR1 SGHKS, CDR2 YYEKEE (reference sequence). The CDR3 is made up of 13 amino acids. In nucleotides, the CDR3 is TGTGCCAGCAGCGTCAGGACCGACTATGGCTACACCTTC. It translates to CASSVRTDYGYTF.

This clonotype came up a few times. V and J are TRBV4-3 and TRBJ1-6, with TRBD1 as a possible D gene (5 bases). V lost 0 bases, J lost 0 bases, and 12 bases lay in between. Germline V lookup: CDR1 LGHNA, CDR2 YSLEER. The CDR3 consists of 18 residues. As DNA, the CDR3 is TGCGCCAGCAGCCAAGATCTGGGGACGAGCTCCTATAATTCACCCCTCCACTTT. Its translation is CASSQDLGTSSYNSPLHF.

This clonotype occurred a few times. This chain links TRBV18 with TRBJ2-3; TRBD2 matches at 11 bases. After removal of 1 base from V and 1 base from J, the junction contained 4 bases not matched to a gene. CDR3 length equals 17 residues. CDR1 and CDR2 (germline): KGHSH, LQKENI. The CDR3 DNA is TGTGCCAGCTCACCACGACTAGCGGGGTCAGGCACAGATACGCAGTATTTT. Translated: CASSPRLAGSGTDTQYF.

This clonotype was recorded a few times. The chain recombines TRBV20-1 with TRBJ2-3; D ambiguous. V gave up 6 bases and J gave up 2 bases, with 6 bases separating them. This CDR3 region has 11 residues. Looked up from germline, CDR1 is DFQATT and CDR2 is SNEGSKA (reference sequence). The CDR3 coding sequence is TGCAGTGCCGGAGTCACAGATACGCAGTATTTT. Its protein product is CSAGVTDTQYF.

Comments on this clonotype: It may be a read error: a sequence one base away is much more abundant. The V and J genes are TRBV4-3 and TRBJ1-1; 12 bases line up with TRBD1. The CDR3 loop spans 16 amino acids. Germline V lookup: CDR1 LGHNA, CDR2 YSLEER. For the CDR3, the DNA is TGCGCCAGCAACCAACGGGACAGGGGGCGAAACACTGAAGCTTTCTTT. This encodes CASNQRDRGRNTEAFF.

There are a few counts of this clonotype. The chain joins TRBV29-1 to TRBJ1-2; 7 nucleotides align to TRBD1. V shed 7 bases, J shed 0 bases, and the junction held 11 bases outside the gene matches. This CDR3 region has 15 residues. CDR1 is SQVTM and CDR2 is ANQGSEA in the germline V gene. The CDR3, as DNA: TGCAGCGCAACCCCCGGGACAGCCTCTAACTATGGCTACACCTTC. Its protein is CSATPGTASNYGYTF.

This clonotype came up many times. The chain recombines TRBV10-3 with TRBJ2-1, with 7 bases lining up with TRBD1. Germline assignment: CDR1 ENHRY and CDR2 SYGVKD. Unmatched junction bases numbered 16, after V lost 11 bases and J lost 9 bases. The CDR3 has 14 amino acids. CDR3 loop: CAAAGTVQLGEQFF. DNA of the CDR3: TGTGCCGCCGCCGGGACAGTACAATTGGGTGAGCAGTTCTTC.

CDR3 sequence (DNA): TGTGCCAGCAGTGAAAGCCCAGCGGGGGGGCCCTACGAGCAGTACTTC. It encodes CASSESPAGGPYEQYF. This chain joins TRBV6-1 and TRBJ2-7; 10 nucleotides agree with TRBD2. Germline V gene data show CDR1 as MNHNS and CDR2 as SASEGT. The CDR3 is made up of 16 amino acids. Unmatched junction bases numbered 6, after V lost 2 bases and J lost 2 bases.

The table lists this clonotype with a few counts. The chain couples TRBV18 to TRBJ2-7; TRBD2 aligns across 10 bases. Germline V gives CDR1 KGHSH, CDR2 LQKENI. The V and J ends lost 3 bases and 6 bases, in that order; junction bases with no gene match: 5. This CDR3 is 14 amino acids long. This CDR3 reads CASSPPSGGREQYF. The CDR3 nucleotides read TGTGCCAGCTCACCCCCTAGCGGGGGCCGCGAGCAGTACTTC.

This clonotype was observed many times. The CDR3 DNA reads as TGTGCCAGTAAAGGGGGGTGGAACAGCAATCAGCCCCAGCATTTT. This gives the protein CASKGGWNSNQPQHF. This sequence joins TRBV19 and TRBJ1-5; perhaps TRBD1 as D (6 bases). CDR1 is LNHDA, CDR2 SQIVND, per germline (reference sequence). CDR3 size: 15 residues. V dropped 7 bases and J dropped 1 base, with 14 bases sitting between them. The complete variable domain, with remaining parts taken from reference TRBV19 and TRBJ1-5, reads DGGITQSPKYLFRKEGQNVTLSCEQNLNHDAMYWYRQDPGQGLRLIYYSQIVNDFQKGDIAEGYSVSREKKESFPLTVTSAQKNPTAFYLCASKGGWNSNQPQHFGDGTRLSIL.

This clonotype is labeled as medium-sized. This chain uses TRBV7-9 with TRBJ2-7; D ambiguous. CDR3 length: 11 amino acids. V lost 8 bases to trimming and J lost 0 bases, with 5 bases between them. Germline V gene data show CDR1 as SEHNR and CDR2 as FQNEAQ (reference sequence). In DNA, the CDR3 is TGTGCCAGCTCCCCCTCCTACGAGCAGTACTTC. Amino acid sequence: CASSPSYEQYF.

The J gene is TRBJ2-7, the V gene TRBV20-1, with D possibly being TRBD1 (6 bases). Trimming shortened V by 5 bases and J by 9 bases, and 20 bases separated the two germline ends. Germline values: CDR1 DFQATT, CDR2 SNEGSKA (reference sequence). The CDR3 is 13 amino acids. DNA for the CDR3: TGCAGTGCTGGACACCAAAGGGGGTCCGGGCAGTACTTC. As protein: CSAGHQRGSGQYF.

As DNA, the CDR3 is TGTGCCAGCAGCCAAGATCCTAGTACGATAAGTAAAGCTTTCTTT. Translating it yields CASSQDPSTISKAFF. The rearrangement links TRBV3-1 to TRBJ1-1; no definite D call. V lost 0 bases and J 9 bases, leaving 17 bases between the germline ends. The germline V gene has CDR1 LGHDT and CDR2 YNNKEL (reference sequence). CDR3 size: 15 residues.

This clonotype was observed many times. V gene TRBV10-3 combines with J gene TRBJ1-5; 8 nucleotides align to TRBD1. This CDR3 comprises 18 residues. Germline V gives CDR1 ENHRY, CDR2 SYGVKD. The J segment lost 2 bases and the V segment lost 4 bases, leaving 13 bases of the junction unmatched. CDR3 bases: TGTGCCATCAGTGGTTCCGGACCAGGGGGCGATCGCAATCAGCCCCAGCATTTT. It codes for CAISGSGPGGDRNQPQHF.

This clonotype was observed a few times. The rearrangement uses TRBV6-5 and TRBJ1-2; D perhaps matches TRBD1 (6 bases). The length of the CDR3 is 13 residues. Between the trimmed V and J ends, which lost 6 bases and 0 bases, there was a span of 8 bases. Germline V CDR1 and CDR2: MNHEY, SVGAGI. The CDR3 loop is CASSQGTNYGYTF. The CDR3 DNA follows: TGTGCCAGCAGCCAGGGGACTAACTATGGCTACACCTTC.

V and J are TRBV6-2 or TRBV6-3 and TRBJ1-1, with D perhaps matching TRBD1 (6 bases). The ends were cut back, 1 base at V and 1 base at J, with 10 bases in the middle. CDR3 length equals 15 residues. Germline lookup yields CDR1 MNHEY and CDR2 SVGEGT. Here the CDR3 reads CASSYFGGWNTEAFF. The DNA for the CDR3 is TGTGCCAGCAGTTACTTCGGGGGCTGGAACACTGAAGCTTTCTTT.

This clonotype was seen a handful of times. The chain joins TRBV28 to TRBJ1-1; D gene uncertain. V lost 5 bases, J lost 4 bases, and 11 bases lay in between. The CDR3 runs to 13 residues. The V gene's germline CDR1 is MDHEN and CDR2 SYDVKM. The CDR3 DNA sequence: TGTGCCAGCAGTCTGCGAGTGGGCACTGAAGCTTTCTTT. The encoded protein is CASSLRVGTEAFF.